These 30 T cell receptor beta chains share one sample of origin, sequenced in a study of T cell repertoires in cytomegalovirus infection (dated by TCRdb to about 2019). This sample's treatment or condition label indicates: in vitro stimulation with specific CMV peptide epitopes to enrich CMV-specific T cells. The data were produced on an Illumina HiSeq 1500. The raw public reads went through TCRdb reprocessing: fastp at Q25, MiXCR clone calling, in-frame beta chains kept. Here each entry gathers all rows of one CDR3 protein and keeps the most common genes and DNA. This sample gives hundreds of thousands of distinct CDR3 sequences in total; approximately 33% of them show up just once. Over 10% of the sample rests with the top ten. For these receptors, no antigen is known. The sequencing here drew on cultured CD8+ T cells from PBMCs, taken from culture after CMV antigen stimulation. All receptors derive from a human donor in good health (CMV status not recorded). Some clones in this sample may be carry-over from other donors' samples.

This chain uses TRBV19 with TRBJ1-5, with D unresolved. V was trimmed by 3 bases and J by 0 bases, leaving 6 bases between them. The CDR3 is 14 amino acids. Germline CDR1 is LNHDA and CDR2 is SQIVND (reference sequence). The CDR3: CASSMYSSNQPQHF. The CDR3, as DNA: TGTGCCAGTAGTATGTACAGTAGCAATCAGCCCCAGCATTTT.

The V and J genes are TRBV4-2 and TRBJ1-1; 7 nucleotides line up with TRBD1. The V and J ends lost 6 bases and 0 bases, in that order; junction bases with no gene match: 10. Germline CDR1 and CDR2: LGHNA and YNFKEQ. This CDR3 comprises 16 residues. The CDR3 loop reads CASRLQGYGVNTEAFF. CDR3 in DNA: TGTGCCAGCAGACTACAGGGGTATGGTGTGAACACTGAAGCTTTCTTT.

The chain combines TRBV5-6 with TRBJ2-3, with D possibly being TRBD1 (5 bases). This CDR3 has 15 amino acids. Trimming removed 0 bases from V and 1 base from J, with 9 bases in between. Germline V lookup: CDR1 SGHDT, CDR2 YYEEEE. The CDR3: CASSLVGPGTDTQYF. The CDR3 bases are TGTGCCAGCAGCTTGGTGGGGCCGGGCACAGATACGCAGTATTTT.

A few counts support this clonotype. This rearrangement joins TRBV6-6 to TRBJ1-5; D unclear. Trimming stripped 0 bases from V and 5 bases from J, with 17 bases between. Germline V CDR1 and CDR2: MNHNY, SVGAGI (reference sequence). The CDR3 sequence is 17 residues long. Here the CDR3 DNA reads TGTGCCAGCAGTTACTCAGGATTAGTAGAAGAGGATCAGCCCCAGCATTTT. This gives the protein CASSYSGLVEEDQPQHF.

The V and J genes are TRBV28 and TRBJ2-2; 10 bases match TRBD1. This CDR3 contains 15 residues. J was trimmed by 4 bases and V by 7 bases; bases with no gene match: 6. CDR1 and CDR2 from the germline V gene are MDHEN and SYDVKM. In DNA form, the CDR3 reads TGTGCCAGCACAAGGGACAGGGGACCCACCGGGGAGCTGTTTTTT. Translating gives CASTRDRGPTGELFF.

This clonotype was seen a handful of times. V usage is TRBV7-2 and J usage is TRBJ2-2; TRBD2 matches 8 bases. Germline V lookup: CDR1 SGHTA, CDR2 FQGNSA. The junction had 5 bases not matched to a gene; V was cut back by 2 bases and J by 3 bases. There are 16 residues in the CDR3. This CDR3 reads CASSLPGGLDTGELFF. CDR3 bases: TGTGCCAGCAGCTTACCGGGGGGGCTCGACACCGGGGAGCTGTTTTTT.

In this sample, this clonotype turned up many times. V usage is TRBV7-2 and J usage is TRBJ2-1; 8 positions match TRBD2. CDR3 length: 16 residues. Germline loops: CDR1 SGHTA, CDR2 FQGNSA. After removal of 6 bases from V and 5 bases from J, the junction contained 12 bases not matched to a gene. CDR3 amino acids: CASRPLGRGAHNEQFF. The CDR3 DNA sequence: TGTGCCAGCAGACCTCTGGGGCGGGGGGCTCACAATGAGCAGTTCTTC.

The gene calls are TRBV15 and TRBJ2-5; either TRBD1 or TRBD2 may fit D (5 bases each). This CDR3 spans 13 amino acids. Trimming shortened V by 7 bases and J by 4 bases, and 13 bases separated the two germline ends. The V gene's germline CDR1 is LNHNV and CDR2 YYDKDF (reference sequence). The DNA of the CDR3 is TGTGCCACCACGAGGGGCGAGGGAGAGACCCAGTACTTC. This gives the protein CATTRGEGETQYF.

This clonotype was counted only a few times. This chain joins TRBV7-9 and TRBJ2-1, with TRBD1 identical over 10 bases. V was pared by 6 bases and J by 7 bases, with 9 bases of the junction left unmatched. There are 15 residues in the CDR3. Germline values: CDR1 SEHNR, CDR2 FQNEAQ (reference sequence). The CDR3 reads CASSQTGGGRNEQFF. The CDR3 DNA reads as TGTGCCAGCAGTCAGACAGGGGGCGGTAGGAATGAGCAGTTCTTC.

Ten or more counts support this clonotype. This sequence joins TRBV19 and TRBJ2-3, with TRBD2 as a possible D gene (6 bases). Germline V lookup: CDR1 LNHDA, CDR2 SQIVND (reference sequence). The CDR3 extends over 16 amino acids. Deletions cut 3 bases from V and 1 base from J, with 14 bases between. CDR3 in amino acids: CASSISPGLGTDTQYF. In DNA, the CDR3 is TGTGCCAGTAGTATTTCACCGGGACTCGGCACAGATACGCAGTATTTT.

In its sample, this clonotype was seen many times. The chain is built from TRBV7-6 and TRBJ2-1; 8 nucleotides agree with TRBD1. Germline V gene data show CDR1 as SGHVS and CDR2 as FNYEAQ. V lost 3 bases to trimming and J lost 7 bases; unmatched junction nucleotides: 11. The CDR3 loop spans 16 amino acids. The CDR3 protein is CASSFWTGPSGNEQFF. In DNA, the CDR3 is TGTGCCAGCAGCTTCTGGACAGGGCCTTCTGGGAATGAGCAGTTCTTC.

This rearrangement joins TRBV11-2 to TRBJ2-3; either TRBD1 or TRBD2 may supply D (5 bases each). The CDR3 spans 12 residues. CDR1 and CDR2 (germline): SGHAT, FQNNGV. Trimming cost V 4 bases and J 9 bases, with 11 bases left between them. The CDR3 coding sequence is TGTGCCAGCAGCTCCCGGGACGACACGCAGTATTTT. The encoded protein is CASSSRDDTQYF.

A few counts support this clonotype. The chain uses TRBV29-1 and TRBJ1-1, with a weak D call TRBD1 (6 bases). V lost 1 base and J lost 8, with 11 bases in between. This CDR3 is built from 12 residues. The germline V gene encodes CDR1 SQVTM and CDR2 ANQGSEA. For the CDR3, the DNA is TGCAGCGTTGAAGCCCACAGGGACGAAGCTTTCTTT. The encoded protein is CSVEAHRDEAFF.

The chain links TRBV27 to TRBJ1-1; D ambiguous. CDR1 and CDR2 (germline): MNHEY, SMNVEV (reference sequence). CDR3 length: 15 amino acids. Trimming cost V 7 bases and J 1 base, with 16 bases left between them. The CDR3, as DNA: TGTGCCAGCACCTCGGGATATTTTGAGAACACTGAAGCTTTCTTT. As protein: CASTSGYFENTEAFF.

The rearrangement joins TRBV2 to TRBJ1-2; no firm D call. Germline loops: CDR1 SNHLY, CDR2 FYNNEI. The CDR3 has 14 amino acids. V dropped 2 bases and J dropped 4 bases, with 11 bases sitting between them. The CDR3 reads CASSELWQPYGYTF. The CDR3 region has the DNA TGTGCCAGCAGTGAACTATGGCAGCCCTATGGCTACACCTTC.

The chain joins TRBV29-1 to TRBJ1-1; D is ambiguous. Between the trimmed V and J ends, which lost 0 bases and 2 bases, there was a span of 16 bases. This CDR3 has 16 amino acids. CDR1 and CDR2 (germline): SQVTM, ANQGSEA. CDR3 loop: CSVEELAARGNTEAFF. CDR3 coding DNA: TGCAGCGTTGAAGAGCTGGCAGCCCGGGGAAACACTGAAGCTTTCTTT. Full variable domain (remainder filled in from reference TRBV29-1 and TRBJ1-1): SAVISQKPSRDICQRGTSLTIQCQVDSQVTMMFWYRQQPGQSLTLIATANQGSEATYESGFVIDKFPISRPNLTFSTLTVSNMSPEDSSIYLCSVEELAARGNTEAFFGQGTRLTVV.

The chain employs TRBV5-8 and TRBJ2-7; D might be TRBD1 (5 bases). V was clipped by 1 base and J by 3 bases, with 8 bases between them. There are 13 residues in the CDR3. From germline, CDR1 is SGHTS and CDR2 YDEGEE. CDR3 protein: CASSLPGNYEQYV. CDR3 bases: TGTGCCAGCAGCTTGCCAGGGAACTACGAGCAGTACGTC.

The table lists this clonotype with many counts. V usage is TRBV6-1 and J usage is TRBJ2-7; D is ambiguous. Germline CDR1 MNHNS, CDR2 SASEGT. The CDR3 sequence is 17 residues long. V was pared by 3 bases and J by 4 bases, with 22 bases between. Written as DNA, the CDR3 is TGTGCCAGCAGTGAGGCTGCGGTGCTTGGTTGGGGTTACGAGCAGTACGTC. Protein: CASSEAAVLGWGYEQYV.

The rearrangement joins TRBV6-2 or TRBV6-3 to TRBJ2-2; D gene ambiguous. The CDR3 loop spans 12 amino acids. V lost 7 bases to trimming and J lost 6 bases, with 9 bases between them. From germline, CDR1 is MNHEY and CDR2 SVGEGT. The DNA of the CDR3 is TGTGCCAGCACCCCGAGACCCGGGGAGCTGTTTTTT. It is translated as CASTPRPGELFF.

As for this clonotype: The junction departs from the called germline gene at one end, perhaps through a read error. The genes are TRBV19 and TRBJ1-5; D uncertain. From germline, CDR1 is LNHDA and CDR2 SQIVND (reference sequence). This CDR3 is 12 amino acids long. This CDR3 reads CASRRSNQLQHF. Written as DNA, the CDR3 is TGTGCCAGTAGGCGTAGCAATCAGCTCCAGCATTTT. The full variable domain, in which reference TRBV19 and TRBJ1-5 provide the parts outside the CDR3, is DGGITQSPKYLFRKEGQNVTLSCEQNLNHDAMYWYRQDPGQGLRLIYYSQIVNDFQKGDIAEGYSVSREKKESFPLTVTSAQKNPTAFYLCASRRSNQLQHFGDGTRLSIL.

The J gene is TRBJ2-3, the V gene TRBV7-9, with D possibly matching TRBD1 (6 bases). V was pared by 0 bases and J by 6 bases, with 19 bases between. Germline values: CDR1 SEHNR, CDR2 FQNEAQ (reference sequence). The CDR3 spans 17 residues. DNA of the CDR3: TGTGCCAGCAGCTTAGCGGGGGCAGGGGCCAAAAAGGATACGCAGTATTTT. Its translation is CASSLAGAGAKKDTQYF.

In this sample, this clonotype turned up many times. The genes are TRBV7-8 and TRBJ2-2; D may match TRBD1 or TRBD2 (5 bases each). Trimming shortened V by 5 bases and J by 0 bases, and 10 bases separated the two germline ends. The CDR3 runs 15 residues. Germline lookup yields CDR1 SGHVS and CDR2 FQNEAQ. The CDR3 reads CASSPRGTNTGELFF. The CDR3 region has the DNA TGTGCCAGCAGCCCACGGGGCACGAACACCGGGGAGCTGTTTTTT.

This clonotype has only a few counts. Here the CDR3 reads CASSSSGGASPETQYF. The CDR3 nucleotides read TGTGCCAGCAGTAGTAGCGGGGGGGCCTCACCGGAGACCCAGTACTTC. The V call is TRBV12-3 or TRBV12-4, the J call TRBJ2-5; 11 nucleotides line up with TRBD2. This CDR3 is built from 16 residues. V shed 5 bases, J shed 5 bases, and the junction held 10 bases outside the gene matches.

The chain carries TRBV6-2 or TRBV6-3 and TRBJ1-2, with D maybe TRBD1 (5 bases). The germline V gene encodes CDR1 MNHEY and CDR2 SVGEGT. The CDR3 is 14 residues long. Between the trimmed V and J ends, which lost 2 bases and 4 bases, there was a span of 11 bases. This CDR3 reads CASSYGAGGYGYTF. The CDR3 DNA follows: TGTGCCAGCAGTTACGGGGCCGGGGGCTATGGCTACACCTTC.

This clonotype was detected a few times. The rearrangement joins TRBV5-4 to TRBJ2-7; TRBD1 agrees at 8 bases. Trimming took 1 base from V and 2 from J; bases not matched to a gene: 17. The CDR3 is 19 residues long. Germline-derived CDR1 and CDR2 are SGHNT and YYREEE (reference sequence). CDR3 coding DNA: TGTGCCAGCAGCTTGCTTGTCCAATTACCGGGACAGGACCCCTACGAGCAGTACTTC. This gives the protein CASSLLVQLPGQDPYEQYF.

The chain links TRBV7-3 to TRBJ2-1; 9 bases line up with TRBD2. CDR1 and CDR2 from the germline V gene are SGHTA and FQGTGA. With V trimmed by 2 bases and J by 8 bases, 7 bases remained unmatched. The CDR3 contains 15 residues. The DNA of the CDR3 is TGTGCCAGCAGCTTAGGAGCGGGGGGCGCGGATGAGCAGTTCTTC. This codes for CASSLGAGGADEQFF.

This chain connects TRBV23-1 to TRBJ1-2; tentatively, D is TRBD1 (6 bases). Being an ORF, TRBV23-1 has a function that is uncertain. V lost 2 bases, J lost 6 bases, and 22 bases lay in between. The CDR3 runs 17 residues. The CDR3 spells CASSQPNIGGNTHGYTF. CDR3 bases: TGCGCCAGCAGTCAACCCAATATAGGGGGAAATACGCATGGCTACACCTTC.

The V and J genes are TRBV28 and TRBJ1-2; D perhaps matches TRBD1 (5 bases). Trimming cost V 6 bases and J 7 bases, with 15 bases left between them. The CDR3 is made up of 13 amino acids. Germline V gene data show CDR1 as MDHEN and CDR2 as SYDVKM. The DNA of the CDR3 is TGTGCCAGCAGATCTACCGGGGGGAGTGGCTACACCTTC. Encoded protein: CASRSTGGSGYTF.

This clonotype was seen only a few times. The chain joins TRBV5-6 to TRBJ1-2, with no clear D. CDR1 is SGHDT, CDR2 YYEEEE, per germline. V lost 3 bases and J 2 bases, leaving 20 bases between the germline ends. CDR3 length: 17 amino acids. CDR3 sequence: CASSSIRRWMGNYGYTF. As DNA, the CDR3 is TGTGCCAGCAGCTCCATCAGGCGATGGATGGGGAACTATGGCTACACCTTC.

The chain recombines TRBV5-6 with TRBJ2-5; unclear D gene. The CDR3 length is 13 residues. V was shortened by 0 bases and J by 4 bases, with 7 bases between the two germline ends. The germline CDR1 and CDR2 sequences are SGHDT and YYEEEE. Here the CDR3 DNA reads TGTGCCAGCAGCTTGGCCGACGGAGAGACCCAGTACTTC. It yields the protein CASSLADGETQYF.